This entry lists 7 T cell receptor beta chains sequenced from one sample in a study of T-cell memory formation after mild COVID-19. TCRdb re-called the 5' RACE reads through MiXCR, storing one row per CDR3 protein. The sample records under 110,000 distinct CDR3 sequences, 15% to 20% being singletons. Sequenced input: PBMCs or a T cell subset sorted from them (not recorded which). All receptors come from an adult woman who had mild COVID-19 (a few samples of this study predate the infection). Cell type and time point are not known.

V and J are TRBV13 and TRBJ2-5, with TRBD2 identical over 9 bases. CDR1 and CDR2 from the germline V gene are PRHDT and FYEKMQ (reference sequence). V was clipped by 1 base and J by 1 base; unmatched bases: 7. The CDR3 contains 17 residues. The CDR3 sequence: CASSLEVAGELQETQYF. CDR3 bases: TGTGCCAGCAGCTTAGAGGTAGCGGGGGAGCTCCAAGAGACCCAGTACTTC.

This clonotype showed up just a few times. The rearrangement links TRBV5-1 to TRBJ1-1; maybe TRBD1 (5 bases). Trimming shortened V by 5 bases and J by 3 bases, and 14 bases separated the two germline ends. Germline lookup yields CDR1 SGHRS and CDR2 YFSETQ. The CDR3 contains 14 residues. In DNA form, the CDR3 reads TGCGCCAGCAGAAGGACAACGGGGGACACTGAAGCTTTCTTT. This codes for CASRRTTGDTEAFF.

This clonotype has just a few counts. The chain couples TRBV5-5 to TRBJ2-5; a possible D gene is TRBD1 (5 bases). The CDR3 is 16 amino acids. The germline V gene encodes CDR1 SGHKS and CDR2 YYEKEE (reference sequence). With 0 bases removed from V and 4 bases from J, the gap between germline ends came to 16 bases. CDR3 sequence (DNA): TGTGCCAGCAGCTTGGAGGGGCAGGTCATTAGAGAGACCCAGTACTTC. This translates into CASSLEGQVIRETQYF.

The chain uses TRBV29-1 and TRBJ2-7, with a weak D call TRBD1 (6 bases). In germline, CDR1 is SQVTM, CDR2 ANQGSEA. This CDR3 region has 13 residues. V lost 6 bases to trimming and J lost 0 bases, with 12 bases between them. CDR3 in DNA: TGCAGCGTAGAAACAGGGTTCTCCTACGAGCAGTACTTC. It codes for CSVETGFSYEQYF.

The chain joins TRBV20-1 to TRBJ2-5; TRBD2 aligns across 7 bases. The CDR3 is made up of 13 amino acids. Trimming cost V 7 bases and J 1 base; bases outside gene matches: 6. CDR1 and CDR2 from the germline V gene are DFQATT and SNEGSKA (reference sequence). Written as DNA, the CDR3 is TGCAGTGTCCCCGGGACTACCCAAGAGACCCAGTACTTC. This gives the protein CSVPGTTQETQYF.

The CDR3 nucleotides read TGTGCCAGCAGCCCCAGACTAGCGGGGGGTCCCGGGGAGCTGTTTTTT. Its protein product is CASSPRLAGGPGELFF. This rearrangement joins TRBV5-5 to TRBJ2-2; 13 bases line up with TRBD2. Germline assignment: CDR1 SGHKS and CDR2 YYEKEE (reference sequence). Unmatched junction bases numbered 6, after V lost 4 bases and J lost 6 bases. The CDR3 consists of 16 residues.

This chain uses TRBV20-1 with TRBJ2-3, with TRBD2 matching over 13 bases. CDR3 length equals 19 residues. Losses at the gene ends were 0 bases for V and 2 bases for J; bases not matched to a gene: 11. Germline V gives CDR1 DFQATT, CDR2 SNEGSKA (reference sequence). CDR3 DNA sequence: TGCAGTGCTAGAGATGGACTAGCGGGAGCTCGTAGATACACAGATACGCAGTATTTT. Its translation is CSARDGLAGARRYTDTQYF.